The 16 T cell receptor beta chains given below trace back to one sample, sequenced in a study of blood T cells in healthy people across ages (dated by TCRdb to between 2015 and 2017). Libraries were prepared through 5' RACE. The sample was run on an Illumina HiSeq 2500. A second 7 to 11 cycle PCR used a sample-barcoded 5' primer and a J-beta primer mix. TCRdb reran the public reads through fastp at Q25 and MiXCR, keeping productive beta chains. Identical CDR3 proteins give one entry, which carries the most common genes and DNA. The sample table lists 1,500,000 or so distinct CDR3 sequences, roughly 60% of them with a count of one. The top ten clonotypes cover more than 6% of the sample. The sample was blood. The receptors come from a man in his late teens or twenties in good health.

Concerning this clonotype itself: Compared with germline, one end of the junction differs, possibly owing to a read error. The chain's CDR3 is CASSVDRIYERYF. The CDR3 nucleotides are TGTGCCAGCAGCGTTGACAGGATCTACGAGCGGTACTTC. V is TRBV6-5 and J is TRBJ2-7, with D possibly matching TRBD1 (6 bases). From germline, CDR1 is MNHEY and CDR2 SVGAGI. The CDR3 is made up of 13 amino acids.

This chain connects TRBV24-1 to TRBJ1-5; TRBD1 might be the D (6 bases). This CDR3 is built from 17 residues. The ends were cut back, 4 bases at V and 6 bases at J, with 21 bases in the middle. The germline V gene has CDR1 KGHDR and CDR2 SFDVKD. CDR3 nucleotides: TGTGCCACCAGTGACCCGCAGGAGGGCAGGGGCGTTCAGCCCCAGCATTTT. Amino acids: CATSDPQEGRGVQPQHF.

Regarding this clonotype: The junction shows a germline mismatch at one end, possibly a read error. V usage is TRBV20-1 and J usage is TRBJ1-2; 9 bases map to TRBD1. This CDR3 has 14 amino acids. Germline V gene data show CDR1 as DFQATT and CDR2 as SNEGSKA (reference sequence). The CDR3 here is CSAPDRGKNYGCTF. CDR3 bases: TGCAGTGCTCCGGACAGGGGAAAGAACTATGGCTGCACCTTC.

The chain combines TRBV21-1 with TRBJ1-5; the table's D call TRBD1 went unverified against the DNA. TRBV21-1 is a listed pseudogene. This CDR3 has 18 residues. The CDR3, as DNA: TGTGCCAGCAGCAAAGTTCCGGGGCGGCCCACAGCACATCAGCCCCAGCATTTT. Amino acids: CASSKVPGRPTAHQPQHF.

J is TRBJ1-2 and V is TRBV7-6; no reliable D call. This CDR3 region has 13 residues. Trimming removed 6 bases at V and 6 bases at J, with 14 bases between. The germline V gene encodes CDR1 SGHVS and CDR2 FNYEAQ. CDR3 residues: CASSSRLLDGYTF. CDR3 coding DNA: TGTGCCAGCAGTTCCAGATTGTTAGATGGCTACACCTTC. Drawing the rest from reference TRBV7-6 and TRBJ1-2, the complete variable domain is GAGVSQSPRYKVTKRGQDVALRCDPISGHVSLYWYRQALGQGPEFLTYFNYEAQQDKSGLPNDRFSAERPEGSISTLTIQRTEQRDSAMYRCASSSRLLDGYTFGSGTRLTVV.

This clonotype came up a few times. The V call is TRBV24-1, the J call TRBJ2-7; D gene unclear. This CDR3 is built from 13 residues. Per germline, CDR1 KGHDR and CDR2 SFDVKD. V lost 5 bases to trimming and J lost 1 base, with 8 bases between them. This CDR3 reads CATSALGSYEQYF. The DNA for the CDR3 is TGTGCCACCAGTGCCTTGGGGTCCTACGAGCAGTACTTC.

The rearrangement joins TRBV5-1 to TRBJ2-7; the D gene could be TRBD1 or TRBD2 (5 bases each). V lost 5 bases and J 2 bases, leaving 17 bases between the germline ends. The CDR3 extends over 15 amino acids. The germline CDR1 and CDR2 sequences are SGHRS and YFSETQ. CDR3 DNA: TGCGCCAGCAGACAACGGGACGGAAACACCTACGAGCAGTACTTC. Translation gives CASRQRDGNTYEQYF.

The chain joins TRBV20-1 to TRBJ2-5; D perhaps matches TRBD1 (6 bases). Looked up from germline, CDR1 is DFQATT and CDR2 is SNEGSKA (reference sequence). The germline V and J ends were trimmed by 3 bases and 2 bases, with 7 bases remaining between them. The CDR3 length is 12 residues. The DNA for the CDR3 is TGCAGTGCTAGGGGGGCTCAAGAGACCCAGTACTTC. The encoded protein is CSARGAQETQYF.

This clonotype was found a few times. The rearrangement uses TRBV20-1 and TRBJ2-7; tentatively, D is TRBD1 (5 bases). Trimming cost V 3 bases and J 0 bases, with 9 bases left between them. CDR1 DFQATT and CDR2 SNEGSKA come from the germline V gene (reference sequence). The CDR3 contains 13 residues. In DNA, the CDR3 is TGCAGTGCTAGCCCAGGGAACTCCTACGAGCAGTACTTC. This encodes CSASPGNSYEQYF.

This clonotype was seen only a few times. The J gene is TRBJ2-7, the V gene TRBV7-2; TRBD1 matches at 8 bases. Germline CDR1 and CDR2: SGHTA and FQGNSA. The CDR3 consists of 13 residues. V shed 6 bases, J shed 3 bases, and the junction held 4 bases outside the gene matches. CDR3 protein: CASSAGGGYEQYF. The CDR3 DNA sequence: TGTGCCAGCAGTGCAGGGGGCGGCTACGAGCAGTACTTC.

The chain is built from TRBV6-2 or TRBV6-3 and TRBJ2-5; 8 bases align to TRBD2. The J call may not be correct, given that the DNA end is closer to TRBJ2-7. The CDR3 loop spans 13 amino acids. CDR1 and CDR2 from the germline V gene are MNHEY and SVGEGT. This CDR3 reads CASRGLGDHEQYF. CDR3 nucleotides: TGTGCCAGCAGGGGACTAGGCGACCACGAGCAGTACTTC.

The rearrangement links TRBV6-5 to TRBJ1-4; weak D call: TRBD1 (5 bases). This CDR3 has 19 residues. Deletions cut 1 base from V and 4 bases from J, with 22 bases between. CDR1 is MNHEY, CDR2 SVGAGI, per germline. CDR3 residues: CASSYWGYRRFRSNEKLFF. The CDR3 DNA sequence: TGTGCCAGCAGTTACTGGGGATACAGGCGGTTCAGGAGTAATGAAAAACTGTTTTTT.

This clonotype was observed a few times. V is TRBV27 and J is TRBJ2-5; 10 nucleotides match TRBD2. This CDR3 is 17 amino acids long. Germline CDR1 reads MNHEY; CDR2 reads SMNVEV (reference sequence). Unmatched junction bases numbered 14, after V lost 6 bases and J lost 4 bases. CDR3 DNA sequence: TGTGCCAGCAGGGTTGGGCTAGCGGGAGTGGGTCGAGAGACCCAGTACTTC. Protein: CASRVGLAGVGRETQYF.

The chain recombines TRBV4-2 with TRBJ1-1; 10 nucleotides align to TRBD1. CDR1 is LGHNA, CDR2 YNFKEQ, per germline. The trim removed 2 bases at V and 1 base at J, leaving 7 bases unmatched. The CDR3 contains 17 residues. CDR3 in DNA: TGTGCCAGCAGCCAATTACCGGGACAGGGGACGAACACTGAAGCTTTCTTT. Translating gives CASSQLPGQGTNTEAFF.

The rearrangement joins TRBV6-4 to TRBJ1-2; perhaps TRBD1 as D (5 bases). Trimming cost V 5 bases and J 2 bases, with 12 bases left between them. The CDR3 runs 14 residues. Looked up from germline, CDR1 is MRHNA and CDR2 is SNTAGT. The DNA of the CDR3 is TGTGCCAGCAGTCGGGGCGACGTCAACTATGGCTACACCTTC. As protein: CASSRGDVNYGYTF.

V is TRBV4-1 and J is TRBJ2-3, with D perhaps matching TRBD1 or TRBD2 (5 bases each). Between the trimmed V and J ends, which lost 1 base and 6 bases, there was a span of 11 bases. Per the germline V gene, CDR1 is MGHRA and CDR2 is YSYEKL. The CDR3 has 14 amino acids. In DNA form, the CDR3 reads TGCGCCAGCAGCCAAGGGGACGGGGTGGATACGCAGTATTTT. Translation gives CASSQGDGVDTQYF.